This T cell receptor beta chain was obtained from a study of patients and donors after allogeneic stem cell transplantation. TCRdb re-analysed the RT-PCR reads in MiXCR, keeping a single row per CDR3 protein. The profile covers about 160,000 distinct CDR3 sequences, with around 28% appearing a single time and 3.2% taken by the ten largest. The CDR3 sequence is 15 residues long. Germline values: CDR1 MNHNS, CDR2 SASEGT. V was clipped by 8 bases and J by 5 bases, with 19 bases between them. This clonotype was sampled from a human donor who was either an allogeneic HSCT recipient or a stem cell or donor lymphocyte infusion donor (not recorded which). It is not recorded whose cells these are; they may come from a transplant donor. The rearrangement uses TRBV6-1 and TRBJ2-1; TRBD1 is a possible D gene (5 bases). Sequenced: blood, either unsorted or a sorted T cell fraction (not recorded which). The CDR3, as DNA: TGTGCCAGCTCTAAGGGGTACAGTGGGAACAATGAGCAGTTCTTC. It translates to CASSKGYSGNNEQFF.